This T cell receptor beta chain was obtained from a study of T cell repertoires in cytomegalovirus infection (dated by TCRdb to about 2019). Study-level background: Recently identified HLA-C-restricted CMV epitopes, whose presentation resists viral immunomodulation, were targeted by peptide stimulations together with well-studied HLA-B-restricted epitopes. The HLA type of each donor mattered for the analysis, because public TCR beta signatures pointed to carriage of CMV infection along with the matching HLA type. Overall study results and their limits: Cumulative frequency of public TCR beta family members discriminated carriers of CMV infection plus the relevant HLA type in this cohort and an independent roughly 340-donor cohort. The ex vivo response was dominated by HLA-C-restricted CMV-specific TCR beta clonotypes, and the single most frequent clonotype in two of eight donors was supplied by these HLA-C-restricted clonotypes.

This clonotype has just a few counts. Its antigen target is currently unknown. No base qualities exist here, and no much larger clone lies one base off it. Per the publication, the treatment or condition label means: in vitro stimulation with specific CMV peptide epitopes to enrich CMV-specific T cells. The reads were generated on an Illumina HiSeq 1500. TCRdb redid the processing of the public reads, applying fastp at Q25 and MiXCR, and retained in-frame beta chains. For every CDR3 protein sequence, its rows merge into one entry that carries the most common genes and DNA. In all, the sample holds 450,000 to 550,000 distinct CDR3 sequences, and about 42% of those were seen once. The top ten clonotypes cover 35% to 50% of the sample. The CDR3 starts with the cysteine, ends with the phenylalanine, and has 16 residues. The only DNA kept is the CDR3, 48 bases in frame from the first base. The germline V gene gives CDR1 as SGHVS and CDR2 as FQNEAQ. V loses 0 bases at its end and J loses 7 bases; junction bases beyond the gene matches: 9.

The chain employs TRBV7-8 and TRBJ2-3, and TRBD1 aligns with 8 junction nucleotides. The sequencing here drew on cultured PBMCs, taken from culture after CMV antigen stimulation. The sequence was obtained from a human donor in good health (CMV status not recorded). Some clones in this sample may be carry-over from other donors' samples. The CDR3 reads as follows: CASSLARDRPSYTQYF. At the DNA level, the sequence is TGTGCCAGCAGCTTAGCGCGGGACAGGCCCAGCTATACGCAGTATTTT.